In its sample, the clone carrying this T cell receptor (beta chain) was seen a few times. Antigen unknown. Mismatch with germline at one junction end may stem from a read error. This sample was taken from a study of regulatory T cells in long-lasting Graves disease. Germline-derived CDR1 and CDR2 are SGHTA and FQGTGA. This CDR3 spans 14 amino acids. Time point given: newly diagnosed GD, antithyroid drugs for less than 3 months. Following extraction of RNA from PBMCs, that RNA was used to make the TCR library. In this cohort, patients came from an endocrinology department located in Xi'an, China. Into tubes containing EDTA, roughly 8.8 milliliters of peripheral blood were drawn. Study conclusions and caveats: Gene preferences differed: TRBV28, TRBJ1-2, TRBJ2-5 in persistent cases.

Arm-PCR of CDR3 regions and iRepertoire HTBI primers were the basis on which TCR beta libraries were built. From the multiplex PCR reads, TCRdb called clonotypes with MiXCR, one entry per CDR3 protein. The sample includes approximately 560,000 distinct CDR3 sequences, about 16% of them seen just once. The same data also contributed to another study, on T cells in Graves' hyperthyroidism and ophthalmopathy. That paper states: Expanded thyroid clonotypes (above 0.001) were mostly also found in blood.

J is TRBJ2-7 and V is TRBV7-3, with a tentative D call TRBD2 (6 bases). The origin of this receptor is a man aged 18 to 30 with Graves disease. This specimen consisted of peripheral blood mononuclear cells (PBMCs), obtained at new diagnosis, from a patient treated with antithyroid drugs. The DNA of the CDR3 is TGTGCCGGCAGCCCTCGCTCCGGGACTCGCGAGCAGTACTTC. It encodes CAGSPRSGTREQYF.